Below are 21 T cell receptor beta chains sequenced from a single sample in a study of cytomegalovirus exposure and HLA in healthy donors. The PCR had 60 Vbeta and 13 Jbeta primers. Assay: immunoSEQ multiplex PCR; the TCRdb copy retains only in-frame clones and omits some. The sample shows about 160,000 clones, roughly 84% of them seen only once. The sequenced material came from PBMCs. The receptor set was obtained from a man aged 25-45 years in good health and CMV-seronegative.

The rearrangement joins TRBV30 to TRBJ1-5; D possibly corresponds to TRBD1 (6 bases). This CDR3 spans 14 amino acids. Germline V lookup: CDR1 GTSNPN, CDR2 SVGIG (reference sequence). V lost 2 bases to trimming and J lost 4 bases, with 12 bases between them. The CDR3 spells CAWSSGAGNQPQHF. As DNA, the CDR3 is TGTGCCTGGAGTTCAGGGGCAGGAAATCAGCCCCAGCATTTT.

This chain links TRBV2 with TRBJ1-1; a possible D gene is TRBD1 (5 bases). The germline V and J ends were trimmed by 10 bases and 2 bases, with 14 bases remaining between them. The CDR3 is 13 residues long. In germline, CDR1 is SNHLY, CDR2 FYNNEI. The CDR3 coding sequence is TGTGCCATGCATACAGGTGCAAACACTGAAGCTTTCTTT. Protein sequence: CAMHTGANTEAFF.

The chain carries TRBV6-4 and TRBJ1-5; 7 positions agree with TRBD1. CDR1 is MRHNA, CDR2 SNTAGT, per germline. This CDR3 has 17 residues. Trimming took 9 bases from V and 2 from J; bases not matched to a gene: 16. The chain's CDR3 is CARTTGSRALGNQPQHF. CDR3 sequence (DNA): TGTGCCAGAACGACAGGGAGTAGAGCTTTGGGCAATCAGCCCCAGCATTTT.

The rearrangement links TRBV29-1 to TRBJ1-1; a possible D gene is TRBD1 (6 bases). There are 12 residues in the CDR3. The ends were cut back, 6 bases at V and 1 base at J, with 9 bases in the middle. Looked up from germline, CDR1 is SQVTM and CDR2 is ANQGSEA. For the CDR3, the DNA is TGCAGCGTCCTACAGGGGAACACTGAAGCTTTCTTT. Translation gives CSVLQGNTEAFF.

This sequence joins TRBV19 and TRBJ1-2, with 7 bases aligning to TRBD1. V gave up 6 bases and J gave up 8 bases; unmatched junction bases: 6. CDR3 length: 12 amino acids. Germline values: CDR1 LNHDA, CDR2 SQIVND (reference sequence). The CDR3 here is CASSDRVLGYTF. The CDR3 DNA is TGTGCCAGTAGCGACAGGGTTTTGGGCTACACCTTC.

The count of this clone is one. The V gene is TRBV19, the J gene TRBJ1-5; D uncertain. Trimming removed 1 base at V and 4 bases at J, with 5 bases between. The CDR3 extends over 13 amino acids. Per the germline V gene, CDR1 is LNHDA and CDR2 is SQIVND (reference sequence). The CDR3 bases are TGTGCCAGTAGTATAGTGGCTAATCAGCCCCAGCATTTT. This encodes CASSIVANQPQHF.

The chain couples TRBV19 to TRBJ1-1; 7 bases line up with TRBD1. Germline CDR1 LNHDA, CDR2 SQIVND (reference sequence). CDR3 length equals 16 residues. J was trimmed by 0 bases and V by 6 bases; bases with no gene match: 10. CDR3 DNA sequence: TGTGCCAGTAGACCCGGGACAGCTACCATGAACACTGAAGCTTTCTTT. This sequence encodes CASRPGTATMNTEAFF.

As concerns this clone: At one end the junction does not follow the germline gene, possibly because of a read error. The V call is TRBV27, the J call TRBJ2-1; tentative D call: TRBD1 (5 bases). Germline values: CDR1 MNHEY, CDR2 SMNVEV (reference sequence). The CDR3 is made up of 10 amino acids. The CDR3 DNA reads TGTGCCAGCAGTTTAGGGGCCAAGGTCTTC. Its protein product is CASSLGAKVF.

This chain joins TRBV6-5 and TRBJ1-1, with no clear D. Looked up from germline, CDR1 is MNHEY and CDR2 is SVGAGI. This CDR3 has 13 amino acids. Trimming removed 0 bases at V and 7 bases at J, with 9 bases between. The CDR3 here is CASSYSGVHEAFF. DNA for the CDR3: TGTGCCAGCAGTTACTCCGGGGTCCATGAAGCTTTCTTT.

In nucleotides, the CDR3 is TGTGCCAGCAGCCGTAATGTGGGGACAGGAATCTACGAGCAGTACTTC. Its protein product is CASSRNVGTGIYEQYF. This rearrangement joins TRBV13 to TRBJ2-7; TRBD1 matches at 8 bases. V lost 5 bases, J lost 3 bases, and 12 bases stayed unmatched. This CDR3 is 16 amino acids long. CDR1 is PRHDT and CDR2 is FYEKMQ in the germline V gene (reference sequence).

This sequence joins TRBV10-3 and TRBJ2-3; no clear D gene. Germline V CDR1 and CDR2: ENHRY, SYGVKD. This CDR3 has 15 amino acids. Trimming cost V 2 bases and J 1 base, with 10 bases left between them. The DNA of the CDR3 is TGTGCCATCAGTGAGGTGGTAGCCCGCACAGATACGCAGTATTTT. This translates into CAISEVVARTDTQYF.

The rearrangement uses TRBV28 and TRBJ1-6; D possibly corresponds to TRBD1 (5 bases). V lost 8 bases, J lost 13 bases, and 12 bases lay in between. In germline, CDR1 is MDHEN, CDR2 SYDVKM. The CDR3 is made up of 11 amino acids. In DNA, the CDR3 is TGTGCCAGCGGCATGACAGCTCCCCTCCACTTT. It specifies CASGMTAPLHF.

The chain combines TRBV15 with TRBJ2-1; TRBD1 agrees at 12 bases. J lost 9 bases, V lost 2 bases, and 14 bases had no gene match. Germline V CDR1 and CDR2: LNHNV, YYDKDF (reference sequence). CDR3 size: 18 residues. CDR3 in DNA: TGTGCCACCAGCAGAACTACGACCGGGACAGGGGGCTGGCTTGAGCAGTTCTTC. It codes for CATSRTTTGTGGWLEQFF.

The genes are TRBV7-6 and TRBJ2-1; maybe TRBD1 (6 bases). Trimming removed 10 bases at V and 9 bases at J, with 16 bases between. Germline lookup yields CDR1 SGHVS and CDR2 FNYEAQ. CDR3 length: 12 residues. CDR3 sequence reads: CATSGSTGEQFF. CDR3 coding DNA: TGTGCCACCTCGGGATCGACAGGTGAGCAGTTCTTC. The full variable domain, its missing parts supplied by reference TRBV7-6 and TRBJ2-1, is GAGVSQSPRYKVTKRGQDVALRCDPISGHVSLYWYRQALGQGPEFLTYFNYEAQQDKSGLPNDRFSAERPEGSISTLTIQRTEQRDSAMYRCATSGSTGEQFFGPGTRLTVL.

The chain couples TRBV27 to TRBJ1-5; 7 nucleotides match TRBD1. J lost 0 bases, V lost 4 bases, and 6 bases had no gene match. Germline-derived CDR1 and CDR2 are MNHEY and SMNVEV (reference sequence). The CDR3 loop spans 16 amino acids. CDR3 amino acids: CASSSDRLYSNQPQHF. CDR3 bases: TGTGCCAGCAGTTCGGACAGGCTCTATAGCAATCAGCCCCAGCATTTT.

This sequence joins TRBV7-2 and TRBJ1-2; 8 nucleotides agree with TRBD1. The J segment lost 8 bases and the V segment lost 2 bases, leaving 7 bases of the junction unmatched. This CDR3 has 14 amino acids. The germline CDR1 and CDR2 sequences are SGHTA and FQGNSA. CDR3 bases: TGTGCCAGCAGCTTAAGGCAGGGGGCGCGAGGCTACACCTTC. It yields the protein CASSLRQGARGYTF.

The V call is TRBV11-3, the J call TRBJ2-7, with 10 bases lining up with TRBD2. Germline V gene lookup returns CDR1 SGHNT and CDR2 YENEEA. The CDR3 spans 13 residues. Trimming cost V 5 bases and J 10 bases; bases outside gene matches: 8. The CDR3 is CASSPGTSEFQYF. Here the CDR3 DNA reads TGTGCCAGCAGCCCCGGGACTAGCGAGTTTCAGTACTTC.

The chain carries TRBV7-9 and TRBJ2-2; perhaps TRBD2 as D (5 bases). CDR3 length equals 15 residues. Trimming pared 1 base from V and 6 bases from J, leaving 12 bases between. Germline V lookup: CDR1 SEHNR, CDR2 FQNEAQ (reference sequence). The CDR3: CASSLEGLRAGELFF. The CDR3 coding sequence is TGTGCCAGCAGCTTAGAGGGCCTGAGGGCCGGGGAGCTGTTTTTT.

The chain joins TRBV6-1 to TRBJ2-5, with 16 bases lining up with TRBD2. Germline CDR1 reads MNHNS; CDR2 reads SASEGT. V lost 6 bases, J lost 9 bases, and 4 bases stayed unmatched. This CDR3 comprises 14 residues. CDR3 bases: TGTGCCAGCAGCCTGGGACTAGCGGGAGGGGCCCAGTACTTC. This translates into CASSLGLAGGAQYF.

The rearrangement links TRBV7-2 to TRBJ2-1; D not certain. The CDR3 spans 11 residues. V dropped 3 bases and J dropped 9 bases, with 6 bases sitting between them. Germline lookup yields CDR1 SGHTA and CDR2 FQGNSA. The CDR3 here is CASSFSGEQFF. The CDR3 DNA reads as TGTGCCAGCAGCTTTTCCGGTGAGCAGTTCTTC.

This clone was recorded once. The rearrangement uses TRBV18 and TRBJ2-5, with D perhaps matching TRBD1 (5 bases). The CDR3 is 16 residues long. Trimming pared 3 bases from V and 2 bases from J, leaving 16 bases between. Germline V gene lookup returns CDR1 KGHSH and CDR2 LQKENI. CDR3 sequence reads: CASSPGMRQLQETQYF. In nucleotides, the CDR3 is TGTGCCAGCTCACCGGGGATGCGACAGCTTCAAGAGACCCAGTACTTC.